This T cell receptor (beta chain) was sequenced in a study of blood T cell repertoires in COVID-19. Original processing methods: How many nucleated cells were present was estimated from reference gene primer amplification. Sequencing was performed with immunoSEQ multiplex PCR; in TCRdb, only in-frame clones are kept and a portion is missing. Clonal size and the V and J genes are those of that table, whereas D and trimming came from the DNA. The repertoire holds some 370,000 clones, with around 92% as singletons. V lost 1 base to trimming and J lost 6 bases, with 7 bases between them. Per germline, CDR1 SGHTA and CDR2 FQGTGA. The CDR3 is 13 residues long.

The chain joins TRBV7-3 to TRBJ2-1, with D maybe TRBD1 (6 bases). The TCR was taken from a man aged 35 to 55 with acute or convalescent COVID-19. Sample: peripheral blood. The chain's CDR3 is CASSLNRVNEQFF. The CDR3 DNA is TGTGCCAGCAGCTTAAACAGGGTCAATGAGCAGTTCTTC.